Below are 16 T cell receptor beta chains sequenced from a single sample in a study of OX40 agonist ivuxolimab in advanced cancers. Produced via immunoSEQ multiplex PCR; TCRdb's table is partial and in-frame only. The data contain approximately 50,000 clones, about 90% of them singletons. The sample was CD4+ or CD8+ T cells sorted from blood, taken in a trial of the OX40 agonist ivuxolimab. Receptors originate from an adult with an advanced solid tumor such as melanoma, head and neck, liver or kidney cancer.

The chain employs TRBV20-1 and TRBJ1-2; 7 nucleotides agree with TRBD1. This CDR3 is 11 amino acids long. Germline values: CDR1 DFQATT, CDR2 SNEGSKA (reference sequence). J gave up 5 bases and V 6 bases, and 3 bases lay outside the gene matches. The CDR3 sequence is CSADRAYGYTF. DNA for the CDR3: TGCAGTGCAGACAGGGCATATGGCTACACCTTC.

The chain is built from TRBV4-1 and TRBJ2-2; no definite D call. Per germline, CDR1 MGHRA and CDR2 YSYEKL. CDR3 size: 16 residues. Trimming removed 1 base at V and 0 bases at J, with 9 bases between. The CDR3 region has the DNA TGCGCCAGCAGCCAAGCCAGGTTAACGAACACCGGGGAGCTGTTTTTT. Translation gives CASSQARLTNTGELFF.

Only a few counts were recorded for this clone. The gene calls are TRBV5-1 and TRBJ2-3; D is perhaps TRBD2 (6 bases). Trimming took 4 bases from V and 2 from J, leaving 14 bases between them. The CDR3 consists of 15 residues. CDR1 SGHRS and CDR2 YFSETQ come from the germline V gene. This CDR3 reads CASSNPGLTTDTQYF. Written as DNA, the CDR3 is TGCGCCAGCAGCAATCCGGGACTCACCACAGATACGCAGTATTTT.

The rearrangement uses TRBV27 and TRBJ2-7; D is tentatively TRBD1 or TRBD2 (5 bases each). Germline loops: CDR1 MNHEY, CDR2 SMNVEV (reference sequence). V shed 7 bases and J shed 0 bases, with 13 bases lying between them. The CDR3 is made up of 14 amino acids. The CDR3 nucleotides are TGTGCCAGCATGACCGGGACGAACTCCTACGAGCAGTACTTC. Its translation: CASMTGTNSYEQYF.

The V call is TRBV10-3, the J call TRBJ2-7, with D tentatively TRBD2 (7 bases). The CDR3 extends over 14 amino acids. Trimming cost V 4 bases and J 6 bases, with 16 bases left between them. Looked up from germline, CDR1 is ENHRY and CDR2 is SYGVKD. The CDR3 spells CAISGGGGVAEQYF. The CDR3 DNA is TGTGCCATCAGTGGAGGGGGAGGGGTTGCCGAGCAGTACTTC.

The genes are TRBV9 and TRBJ2-2, with 10 bases aligning to TRBD1. Looked up from germline, CDR1 is SGDLS and CDR2 is YYNGEE. V lost 8 bases, J lost 0 bases, and 10 bases stayed unmatched. This CDR3 region has 17 residues. The CDR3: CASNYPGQGPNTGELFF. In DNA, the CDR3 is TGTGCCAGTAATTATCCGGGACAGGGGCCGAACACCGGGGAGCTGTTTTTT. Using reference TRBV9 and TRBJ2-2 for the parts outside the CDR3, the full variable domain is DSGVTQTPKHLITATGQRVTLRCSPRSGDLSVYWYQQSLDQGLQFLIQYYNGEERAKGNILERFSAQQFPDLHSELNLSSLELGDSALYFCASNYPGQGPNTGELFFGEGSRLTVL.

The J gene is TRBJ1-4, the V gene TRBV9, with no clear D. Germline CDR1 is SGDLS and CDR2 is YYNGEE. V was pared by 3 bases and J by 7 bases, with 16 bases between. The CDR3 loop spans 15 amino acids. CDR3 in amino acids: CASSAKPRPGEKLFF. CDR3 DNA sequence: TGTGCCAGCAGCGCAAAGCCTCGGCCTGGTGAAAAACTGTTTTTT. The variable domain in full, completed from reference TRBV9 and TRBJ1-4, reads DSGVTQTPKHLITATGQRVTLRCSPRSGDLSVYWYQQSLDQGLQFLIQYYNGEERAKGNILERFSAQQFPDLHSELNLSSLELGDSALYFCASSAKPRPGEKLFFGSGTQLSVL.

This clone was observed a single time. The chain has TRBV5-1 and TRBJ2-7; D might be TRBD1 (6 bases). With 0 bases removed from V and 3 bases from J, the gap between germline ends came to 13 bases. CDR3 length equals 15 residues. The germline CDR1 and CDR2 sequences are SGHRS and YFSETQ. CDR3 DNA sequence: TGCGCCAGCAGCTTGGAACCCCGGGACAACTACGAGCAGTACTTC. It codes for CASSLEPRDNYEQYF.

This chain links TRBV10-3 with TRBJ2-1; TRBD2 might be the D (6 bases). The CDR3 covers 13 residues. V was trimmed by 6 bases and J by 5 bases, leaving 11 bases between them. Germline V CDR1 and CDR2: ENHRY, SYGVKD. CDR3 bases: TGTGCCATCAGCCGGGACTCTAACAATGAGCAGTTCTTC. It codes for CAISRDSNNEQFF.

This chain uses TRBV18 with TRBJ2-1, with TRBD2 matching 8 bases. The germline gives CDR1 KGHSH, CDR2 LQKENI. V was pared by 2 bases and J by 7 bases, with 7 bases of the junction left unmatched. CDR3 length: 15 residues. The CDR3 protein is CASSPKKAGGNEQFF. Here the CDR3 DNA reads TGTGCCAGCTCACCAAAAAAGGCGGGGGGAAATGAGCAGTTCTTC.

This chain links TRBV5-1 with TRBJ2-1, with D perhaps matching TRBD1 (6 bases). The germline V and J ends were trimmed by 0 bases and 9 bases, with 16 bases remaining between them. Germline assignment: CDR1 SGHRS and CDR2 YFSETQ. The CDR3 covers 15 residues. In DNA, the CDR3 is TGCGCCAGCAGCTTGGACGGACAGCCCCGACTTGAGCAGTTCTTC. Translating gives CASSLDGQPRLEQFF.

The chain joins TRBV5-1 to TRBJ2-3; 14 positions agree with TRBD2. J gave up 1 base and V 7 bases, and 2 bases lay outside the gene matches. The germline CDR1 and CDR2 sequences are SGHRS and YFSETQ. There are 15 residues in the CDR3. The CDR3 is CASWGLAGGTDTQYF. CDR3 nucleotide sequence: TGCGCCAGCTGGGGACTAGCGGGAGGCACAGATACGCAGTATTTT.

This chain joins TRBV2 and TRBJ1-4; no firm D call. V lost 6 bases and J lost 7, with 21 bases in between. This CDR3 comprises 16 residues. From germline, CDR1 is SNHLY and CDR2 FYNNEI. For the CDR3, the DNA is TGTGCCAGCAGCCCCTTGTTTGGGGTAAGGAGTGAAAAACTGTTTTTT. Protein product: CASSPLFGVRSEKLFF.

The gene calls are TRBV28 and TRBJ1-2; the D is unclear. The CDR3 contains 13 residues. Germline values: CDR1 MDHEN, CDR2 SYDVKM. Trimming stripped 8 bases from V and 1 base from J, with 11 bases between. For the CDR3, the DNA is TGTGCCAGCGGGGATCGACTTAACTATGGCTACACCTTC. Translation: CASGDRLNYGYTF.

The chain uses TRBV25-1 and TRBJ2-7; perhaps TRBD1 as D (6 bases). This CDR3 is built from 14 residues. Per the germline V gene, CDR1 is MGHDK and CDR2 is SYGVNS. The germline V and J ends were trimmed by 5 bases and 2 bases, with 13 bases remaining between them. CDR3 sequence: CASSLGHHTYEQYF. CDR3 nucleotide sequence: TGTGCCAGCAGTTTGGGACACCATACCTACGAGCAGTACTTC.

This clone was seen once. The chain combines TRBV14 with TRBJ1-1; perhaps TRBD1 as D (5 bases). Germline assignment: CDR1 SGHDN and CDR2 FVKESK. Trimming cost V 5 bases and J 1 base, with 11 bases left between them. CDR3 size: 14 residues. The CDR3 bases are TGTGCCAGCAGCGCGGGACTCCGGAACACTGAAGCTTTCTTT. Its translation: CASSAGLRNTEAFF.